A selection of T cell receptor beta chains follows, all from one sample in a study of cytomegalovirus exposure and HLA in healthy donors. TCRdb keeps only in-frame clones here, not all; method: immunoSEQ multiplex PCR. The sample records fewer than 200,000 clones, roughly 83% being singletons. Sample: PBMCs. The source is a man aged 25 to 40 in good health and CMV-seronegative. Both conserved end residues are trimmed from each CDR3. Expanded clones are given a class, and other clones once, few, many or no size at all.

>TRBJ2-1|NA|TRBV4-3
ASSQEGAGAEYNEQF
>TRBJ2-7|NA|TRBV5-4
ASSLDPDYSYEQY
>TRBJ1-2|NA|TRBV11-2
ASSPNTGKGYGYT
>TRBJ2-7|NA|TRBV10-2
ASSGQWSSYEQY
>TRBJ2-7|NA|TRBV5-1
ASSLTGGAGYEQY
>TRBJ1-1|NA|TRBV5-8
ASSPTGLMNTEAF
>TRBJ1-1|NA|TRBV6-5
ASSYWKNRVGEAF
>TRBJ1-3|NA|TRBV30
AWTDIAGNTIY
>TRBJ1-4|NA|TRBV4-1
ASSQVGGTGRWNEKLF
>TRBJ1-5|NA|TRBV6-5
ASSYIGGRDQPQH
>TRBJ2-7|once|TRBV7-2
ASSIRTTPANEQY
>TRBJ2-3|NA|TRBV6-4
ASSGQGDTDTQY
>TRBJ2-1|few|TRBV27
ASSPLGGLNDEQF
>TRBJ1-5|NA|TRBV7-8
ASSLTGQPQH
>TRBJ1-1|NA|TRBV29-1
SVEGIRSNTEAF
>TRBJ1-4|NA|TRBV5-1
ASSSRTGNEKLF
>TRBJ1-4|few|TRBV6-5
ASRPGQAGWKLF
>TRBJ2-1|NA|TRBV6-4
ASSEGQGPNEQF
>TRBJ2-1|NA|TRBV7-9
ASSFTVNEQF
>TRBJ2-7|NA|TRBV28
ASSFGVYEQY
>TRBJ2-3|NA|TRBV29-1
SVVWVRGSTDTQY
>TRBJ1-2|NA|TRBV29-1
SVPPGGSYGYT
>TRBJ2-7|few|TRBV19
ASRPRDTPYEQY
>TRBJ2-7|NA|TRBV30
AWSVLYPYEQY
>TRBJ2-7|few|TRBV6-1
ASSEAAGEGYEQY
>TRBJ1-1|NA|TRBV6-5
ASTHRIRGTEAF
>TRBJ2-2|NA|TRBV4-2
ASSHPGLAVRELF
>TRBJ2-7|NA|TRBV7-9
ASSPRDISYEQY
>TRBJ1-5|NA|TRBV2
ASSDLQGNQPQH
>TRBJ1-5|NA|TRBV6-1
ASRHGSRSNQPQH
>TRBJ2-5|NA|TRBV5-1
ASSLAGRGLSETQY
>TRBJ2-7|few|TRBV20-1
SARDLWDRV
>TRBJ1-1|NA|TRBV5-4
ASSLERGAATEAF
>TRBJ2-2|NA|TRBV6-1
ASSDQLGGPGELF
>TRBJ2-3|NA|TRBV6-4
ASSADGHTDTQY
>TRBJ1-1|once|TRBV7-6
ASSSGQGGSYPEAF
>TRBJ1-4|few|TRBV30
AWSVLSGTGLF
>TRBJ2-2|NA|TRBV28
ASTSIGREGTGELF
>TRBJ1-3|NA|TRBV7-9
ASSFSNSGNTIY
>TRBJ2-1|NA|TRBV7-9
ASGVIAGGVSSYNEQF
>TRBJ2-5|NA|TRBV6-1
ASSGGLAGGVETQY
>TRBJ2-3|NA|TRBV19
ASSILATGGTDTQY
>TRBJ2-4|NA|TRBV7-9
ASSLSGALNSVKNIQY
>TRBJ1-6|few|TRBV5-1
ASSPGWDRGDSPLH
>TRBJ1-5|NA|TRBV6-5
ASSQSRGLWPQH
>TRBJ1-2|NA|TRBV5-1
ASSPEQLGYGYT
>TRBJ2-2|NA|TRBV18
ASSPPETTGELF
>TRBJ1-5|NA|TRBV12-5
ASGSQQGWSNQPQH
>TRBJ2-7|NA|TRBV20-1
SAQAYEQY
>TRBJ1-1|NA|TRBV5-4
ASSLGTARGGGGTEAF
>TRBJ2-2|NA|TRBV6-1
ASSVNRNTGELF
>TRBJ1-5|NA|TRBV2
ASLPDRANNQPQH
>TRBJ1-2|NA|TRBV20-1
SARDFPTDT
>TRBJ1-5|few|TRBV5-8
ASSWGQNQPQH
>TRBJ2-1|NA|TRBV7-6
ASSPQIALAGGPNEQF
>TRBJ2-1|NA|TRBV9
ASSVEAGGYEGEQF
>TRBJ1-3|NA|TRBV13
ASSPLDRGSGNTIY
>TRBJ2-7|NA|TRBV19
ASSIVGGEQY
>TRBJ1-1|NA|TRBV6-6
ASSYAGVATNTEAF
>TRBJ2-3|NA|TRBV7-7
ASSSGTGGSDTQY